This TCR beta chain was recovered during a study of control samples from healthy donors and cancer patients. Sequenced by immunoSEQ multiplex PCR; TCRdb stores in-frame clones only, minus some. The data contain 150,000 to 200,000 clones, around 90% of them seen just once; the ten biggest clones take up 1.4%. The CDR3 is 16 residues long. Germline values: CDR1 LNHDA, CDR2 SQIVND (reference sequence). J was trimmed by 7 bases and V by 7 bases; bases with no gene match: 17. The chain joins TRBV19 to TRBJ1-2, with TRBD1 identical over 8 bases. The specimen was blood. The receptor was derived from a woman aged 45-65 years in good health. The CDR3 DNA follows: TGTGCCAGTAAAGCTCAGGAAGCAGGGGGCGCGGGTGGCTACACCTTC. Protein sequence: CASKAQEAGGAGGYTF.